The 24 T cell receptor beta chains below come from one sample, sequenced in a study of cytomegalovirus exposure and HLA in healthy donors (dated by TCRdb to about 2017). Library method: the immunoSEQ multiplex PCR assay. TCRdb retrieved this table from immuneACCESS and kept in-frame rearrangements only. Not all clones are present; in checked studies, unresolved V genes account for under half, and no reason is known for the remainder. For this sample there are 150,000 or so clones; roughly 80% appear just once. Jointly, the top ten make up roughly 10% of the sample. The sample consisted of PBMCs. These TCRs come from a man younger than 40 in good health and CMV-seropositive.

This chain uses TRBV2 with TRBJ1-6; TRBD1 matches at 7 bases. V trimming: 5 bases; J trimming: 4 bases; junction bases outside the gene matches: 8. The CDR3 has 16 amino acids. Germline CDR1 and CDR2: SNHLY and FYNNEI. The CDR3 region has the DNA TGTGCCAGCAGTTTGGGACAGACAGGGTATAATTCACCCCTCCACTTT. This translates into CASSLGQTGYNSPLHF. The variable domain in full, with the rest retrieved from reference TRBV2 and TRBJ1-6, is EPEVTQTPSHQVTQMGQEVILRCVPISNHLYFYWYRQILGQKVEFLVSFYNNEISEKSEIFDDQFSVERPDGSNFTLKIRSTKLEDSAMYFCASSLGQTGYNSPLHFGNGTRLTVT.

This chain uses TRBV6-1 with TRBJ2-1; 8 nucleotides align to TRBD2. V was clipped by 3 bases and J by 1 base; unmatched bases: 2. This CDR3 has 15 residues. Germline CDR1 reads MNHNS; CDR2 reads SASEGT. CDR3 in amino acids: CASSDASGSYNEQFF. CDR3 DNA sequence: TGTGCCAGCAGTGATGCTAGCGGGTCCTACAATGAGCAGTTCTTC.

The chain employs TRBV6-5 and TRBJ1-1; D is uncertain. The CDR3 has 16 residues. CDR1 is MNHEY and CDR2 is SVGAGI in the germline V gene. V shed 2 bases and J shed 5 bases, with 18 bases lying between them. The CDR3 DNA is TGTGCCAGCAGTTACCGGGGAGGCTTACGGGAGACTGAAGCTTTCTTT. It encodes CASSYRGGLRETEAFF.

This rearrangement joins TRBV9 to TRBJ2-1; TRBD2 is a possible D gene (6 bases). The ends were cut back, 5 bases at V and 0 bases at J, with 9 bases in the middle. CDR1 SGDLS and CDR2 YYNGEE come from the germline V gene. The CDR3 extends over 14 amino acids. The CDR3 spells CASSSRDSYNEQFF. The CDR3 bases are TGTGCCAGCAGTTCGCGGGACTCCTACAATGAGCAGTTCTTC.

This clone was seen once. The chain has TRBV10-3 and TRBJ1-2; maybe TRBD1 (6 bases). The CDR3 has 16 residues. The germline CDR1 and CDR2 sequences are ENHRY and SYGVKD. V was pared by 0 bases and J by 4 bases, with 15 bases between. CDR3 protein: CAISESRAGATYGYTF. The CDR3 region has the DNA TGTGCCATCAGTGAGTCGAGGGCAGGGGCCACCTATGGCTACACCTTC.

This chain connects TRBV18 to TRBJ2-3; D is unclear. V was pared by 3 bases and J by 0 bases, with 10 bases between. Germline CDR1 reads KGHSH; CDR2 reads LQKENI. The CDR3 extends over 15 amino acids. The CDR3 is CASSPAALSTDTQYF. CDR3 DNA sequence: TGTGCCAGCTCACCGGCCGCTCTTAGCACAGATACGCAGTATTTT.

The chain combines TRBV6-1 with TRBJ1-2; D perhaps matches TRBD1 (6 bases). Trimming removed 10 bases at V and 1 base at J, with 13 bases between. The V gene's germline CDR1 is MNHNS and CDR2 SASEGT. The CDR3 runs 13 residues. The CDR3 spells CAMTTGLNYGYTF. CDR3 nucleotides: TGTGCCATGACGACAGGTCTTAACTATGGCTACACCTTC.

Concerning this clone itself: Other DNA sequences in this sample translate to the same CDR3. The rearrangement links TRBV5-5 to TRBJ2-7, with 7 positions matching TRBD1. With 3 bases clipped from V and 4 bases from J, the junction kept 7 bases outside the gene matches. Per germline, CDR1 SGHKS and CDR2 YYEKEE (reference sequence). CDR3 length: 14 residues. This chain's CDR3 is CASSSPRQGYEQYF. CDR3 DNA: TGTGCCAGCAGCTCGCCTCGACAGGGTTACGAGCAGTACTTC.

The chain employs TRBV19 and TRBJ2-3; no clear D. Trimming removed 5 bases from V and 5 bases from J, with 11 bases in between. This CDR3 is built from 13 residues. Germline-derived CDR1 and CDR2 are LNHDA and SQIVND (reference sequence). In DNA, the CDR3 is TGTGCCAGTAGTCTGGGCTTTGGAGATACGCAGTATTTT. The encoded protein is CASSLGFGDTQYF.

This clone was found a few times. The chain uses TRBV27 and TRBJ2-3, with 9 bases fitting TRBD2. Trimming removed 4 bases from V and 0 bases from J; junction bases left unmatched: 5. Germline lookup yields CDR1 MNHEY and CDR2 SMNVEV (reference sequence). The CDR3 extends over 16 amino acids. CDR3 nucleotides: TGTGCCAGCAGTTCACTAGCGGGCTTTAGCACAGATACGCAGTATTTT. This encodes CASSSLAGFSTDTQYF.

This chain joins TRBV27 and TRBJ1-4, with 7 nucleotides matching TRBD1. CDR1 and CDR2 from the germline V gene are MNHEY and SMNVEV (reference sequence). V trimming: 5 bases; J trimming: 7 bases; junction bases outside the gene matches: 7. The CDR3 length is 14 residues. CDR3: CASSGAGTAEKLFF. As DNA, the CDR3 is TGTGCCAGCAGTGGAGCCGGGACAGCTGAAAAACTGTTTTTT.

The chain combines TRBV20-1 with TRBJ1-1; D remains ambiguous. Germline V CDR1 and CDR2: DFQATT, SNEGSKA (reference sequence). Trimming removed 4 bases at V and 3 bases at J, with 6 bases between. This CDR3 has 11 amino acids. The CDR3 region is CSATGDTEAFF. CDR3 in DNA: TGCAGTGCTACCGGGGACACTGAAGCTTTCTTT.

The rearrangement uses TRBV18 and TRBJ2-5, with TRBD2 identical over 9 bases. The CDR3 consists of 14 residues. V lost 6 bases and J lost 4; bases outside the gene matches: 6. Germline CDR1 KGHSH, CDR2 LQKENI. CDR3 sequence (DNA): TGTGCCAGCTCGCTTAGCGGGAGTGGAGAGACCCAGTACTTC. Protein product: CASSLSGSGETQYF.

The V call is TRBV11-2, the J call TRBJ2-5; 10 nucleotides align to TRBD1. V lost 1 base to trimming and J lost 2 bases; unmatched junction nucleotides: 7. The CDR3 is 17 amino acids. Germline V gene lookup returns CDR1 SGHAT and CDR2 FQNNGV. The CDR3 sequence is CASSLVMGTGAQETQYF. The CDR3 nucleotides are TGTGCCAGCAGCTTAGTGATGGGGACAGGGGCTCAAGAGACCCAGTACTTC.

The rearrangement uses TRBV28 and TRBJ2-5, with TRBD2 matching over 7 bases. Germline CDR1 reads MDHEN; CDR2 reads SYDVKM. This CDR3 spans 19 amino acids. With V trimmed by 3 bases and J by 5 bases, 21 bases remained unmatched. The CDR3 spells CASSFQIGDSGLGRETQYF. CDR3 coding DNA: TGTGCCAGCAGTTTCCAGATCGGGGATAGCGGGCTGGGGCGGGAGACCCAGTACTTC.

The CDR3 here is CSVDWQGQETQYF. DNA for the CDR3: TGCAGCGTTGACTGGCAGGGCCAAGAGACCCAGTACTTC. The chain employs TRBV29-1 and TRBJ2-5; weak D call: TRBD1 (5 bases). The CDR3 runs 13 residues. The ends were cut back, 3 bases at V and 1 base at J, with 9 bases in the middle. CDR1 and CDR2 (germline): SQVTM, ANQGSEA.

The chain uses TRBV30 and TRBJ1-1; D unclear. The germline CDR1 and CDR2 sequences are GTSNPN and SVGIG (reference sequence). The CDR3 is made up of 12 amino acids. Deletions cut 1 base from V and 6 bases from J, with 9 bases between. The CDR3 DNA follows: TGTGCCTGGAGTGCCTGGACTTCTGAAGCTTTCTTT. Its translation: CAWSAWTSEAFF.

This clone showed up just a few times. The chain combines TRBV6-6 with TRBJ2-2, with TRBD1 matching over 8 bases. There are 15 residues in the CDR3. J gave up 5 bases and V 6 bases, and 8 bases lay outside the gene matches. Germline loops: CDR1 MNHNY, CDR2 SVGAGI (reference sequence). The CDR3 region has the DNA TGTGCCAGCAGACCCTCGACAGGGGTAACCGGGGAGCTGTTTTTT. It translates to CASRPSTGVTGELFF.

The chain joins TRBV5-6 to TRBJ2-4; TRBD2 might be the D (5 bases). CDR1 is SGHDT and CDR2 is YYEEEE in the germline V gene. The V end lost 8 bases, the J end lost 1 base, and 13 bases lay between the germline ends. The CDR3 covers 14 residues. The CDR3 nucleotides read TGTGCCAGTACGGAGGCTTTCGCCAAAAACATTCAGTACTTC. This translates into CASTEAFAKNIQYF.

The V call is TRBV4-1, the J call TRBJ2-7, with a weak D call TRBD2 (6 bases). V shed 0 bases and J shed 6 bases, with 18 bases lying between them. The CDR3 has 16 amino acids. Per the germline V gene, CDR1 is MGHRA and CDR2 is YSYEKL. CDR3 nucleotides: TGCGCCAGCAGCCAAGAGGAGGGATCCAAGTCCAGCGAGCAGTACTTC. Residues: CASSQEEGSKSSEQYF.

This rearrangement joins TRBV2 to TRBJ2-7, with a possible D match to TRBD2 (5 bases). CDR1 and CDR2 (germline): SNHLY, FYNNEI. The CDR3 consists of 13 residues. The V end lost 5 bases, the J end lost 7 bases, and 15 bases lay between the germline ends. The CDR3 coding sequence is TGTGCCAGCAGTCTTCCGGAGGTTTCGGAGCAGTACTTC. It yields the protein CASSLPEVSEQYF.

This chain joins TRBV28 and TRBJ1-4, with 7 nucleotides matching TRBD1. The germline V gene encodes CDR1 MDHEN and CDR2 SYDVKM. The junction had 4 bases not matched to a gene; V was cut back by 1 base and J by 5 bases. The length of the CDR3 is 15 residues. The CDR3 DNA is TGTGCCAGCAGTTTATCGTCGACAGGGAATGAAAAACTGTTTTTT. This encodes CASSLSSTGNEKLFF.

The chain recombines TRBV29-1 with TRBJ2-1, with TRBD2 as a possible D gene (5 bases). V dropped 0 bases and J dropped 0 bases, with 15 bases sitting between them. The CDR3 has 17 amino acids. The V gene's germline CDR1 is SQVTM and CDR2 ANQGSEA. The DNA for the CDR3 is TGCAGCGTTGAAGAATTGGTAAGCGGCAGCTCCTACAATGAGCAGTTCTTC. It translates to CSVEELVSGSSYNEQFF.

The rearrangement links TRBV28 to TRBJ1-3; possible D gene TRBD1, 5 bases. V was cut by 7 bases and J by 1 base, with 26 bases left in between. This CDR3 has 19 amino acids. Germline V gene sequence: CDR1 MDHEN, CDR2 SYDVKM. The CDR3 reads CASKTPMGGIRFSGNTIYF. The CDR3, as DNA: TGTGCCAGCAAAACGCCCATGGGGGGGATTCGCTTTTCTGGAAACACCATATATTTT.